This T cell receptor beta chain was recovered during a study of OX40 agonist ivuxolimab in advanced cancers. The germline gives CDR1 SGHAT, CDR2 FQNNGV. The CDR3 extends over 14 amino acids. Trimming left V 5 bases short and J 4 bases short, with 14 bases between. The data were produced by immunoSEQ multiplex PCR, yet TCRdb's version contains in-frame clones alone and is incomplete. The sample yields 80,000 to 95,000 clones, about 88% seen once. This clone occurred a few times. This chain joins TRBV11-2 and TRBJ1-1; tentatively, D is TRBD1 (6 bases). Source: CD4+ or CD8+ T cells sorted from blood, taken in a trial of the OX40 agonist ivuxolimab. The clonotype comes from an adult with an advanced solid tumor such as melanoma, head and neck, liver or kidney cancer. CDR3 loop: CASSPIQGLTEAFF. For the CDR3, the DNA is TGTGCCAGCAGCCCGATACAGGGTCTCACTGAAGCTTTCTTT.